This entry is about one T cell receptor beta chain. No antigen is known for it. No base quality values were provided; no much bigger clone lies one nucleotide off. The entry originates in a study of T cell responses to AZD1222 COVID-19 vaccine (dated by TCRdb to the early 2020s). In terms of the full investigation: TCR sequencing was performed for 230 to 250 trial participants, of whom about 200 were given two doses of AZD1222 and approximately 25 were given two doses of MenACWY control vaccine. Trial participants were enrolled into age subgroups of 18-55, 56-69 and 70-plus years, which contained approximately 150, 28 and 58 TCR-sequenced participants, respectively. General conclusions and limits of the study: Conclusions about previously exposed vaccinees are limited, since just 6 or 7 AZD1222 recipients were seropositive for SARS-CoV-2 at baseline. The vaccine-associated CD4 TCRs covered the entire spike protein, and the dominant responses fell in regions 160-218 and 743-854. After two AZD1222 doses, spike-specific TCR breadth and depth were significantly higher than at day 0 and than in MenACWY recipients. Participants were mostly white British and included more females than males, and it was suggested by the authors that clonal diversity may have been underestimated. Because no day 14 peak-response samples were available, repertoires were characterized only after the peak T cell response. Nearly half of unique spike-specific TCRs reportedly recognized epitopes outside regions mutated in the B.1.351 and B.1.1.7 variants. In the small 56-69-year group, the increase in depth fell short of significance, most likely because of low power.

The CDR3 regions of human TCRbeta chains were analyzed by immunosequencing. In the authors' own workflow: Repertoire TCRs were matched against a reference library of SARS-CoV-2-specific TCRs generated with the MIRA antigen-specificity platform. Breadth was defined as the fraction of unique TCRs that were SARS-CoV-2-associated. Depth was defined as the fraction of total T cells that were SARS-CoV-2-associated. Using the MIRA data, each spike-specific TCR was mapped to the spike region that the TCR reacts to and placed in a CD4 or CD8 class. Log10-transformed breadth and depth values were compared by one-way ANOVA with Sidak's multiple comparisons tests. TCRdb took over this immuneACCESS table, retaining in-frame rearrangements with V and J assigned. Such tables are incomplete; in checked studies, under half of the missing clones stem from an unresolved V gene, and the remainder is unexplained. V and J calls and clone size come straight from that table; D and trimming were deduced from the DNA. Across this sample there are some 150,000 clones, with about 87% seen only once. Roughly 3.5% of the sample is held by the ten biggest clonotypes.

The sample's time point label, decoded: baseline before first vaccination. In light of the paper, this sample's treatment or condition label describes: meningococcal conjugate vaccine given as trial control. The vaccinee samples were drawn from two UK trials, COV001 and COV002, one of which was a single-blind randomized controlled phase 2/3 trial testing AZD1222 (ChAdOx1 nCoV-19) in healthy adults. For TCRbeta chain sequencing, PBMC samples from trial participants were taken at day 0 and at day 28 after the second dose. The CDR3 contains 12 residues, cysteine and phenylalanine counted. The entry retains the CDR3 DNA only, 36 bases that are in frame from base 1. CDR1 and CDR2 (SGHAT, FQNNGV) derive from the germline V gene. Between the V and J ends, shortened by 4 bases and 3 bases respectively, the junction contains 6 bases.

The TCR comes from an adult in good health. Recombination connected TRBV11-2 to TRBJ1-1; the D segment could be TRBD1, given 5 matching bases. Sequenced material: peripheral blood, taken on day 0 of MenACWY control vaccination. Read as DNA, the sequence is TGTGCCAGCAGCTCACAGGACACTGAAGCTTTCTTT. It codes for CASSSQDTEAFF.